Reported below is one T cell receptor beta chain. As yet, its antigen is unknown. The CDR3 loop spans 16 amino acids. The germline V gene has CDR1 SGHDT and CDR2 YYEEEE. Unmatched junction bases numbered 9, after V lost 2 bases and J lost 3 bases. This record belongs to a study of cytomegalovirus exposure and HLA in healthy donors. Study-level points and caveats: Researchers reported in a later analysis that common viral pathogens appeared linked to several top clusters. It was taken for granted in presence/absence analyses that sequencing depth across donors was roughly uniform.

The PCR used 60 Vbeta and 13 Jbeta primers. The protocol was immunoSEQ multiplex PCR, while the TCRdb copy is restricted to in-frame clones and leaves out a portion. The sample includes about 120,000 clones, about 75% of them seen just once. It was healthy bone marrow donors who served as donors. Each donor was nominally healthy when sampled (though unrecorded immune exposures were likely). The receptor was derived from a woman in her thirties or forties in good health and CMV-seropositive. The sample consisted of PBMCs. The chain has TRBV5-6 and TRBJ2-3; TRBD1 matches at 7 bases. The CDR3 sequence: CASSLRGQLLTDTQYF. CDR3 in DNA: TGTGCCAGCAGCTTACGGGGACAGTTGTTAACAGATACGCAGTATTTT.